Below, 7 T cell receptor beta chains from the same sample are listed, as sequenced in a study of regulatory T cells in long-lasting Graves disease. The TCR beta library used iRepertoire HTBI primers with Arm-PCR amplification of CDR3. TCRdb re-called the multiplex PCR reads through MiXCR, storing one row per CDR3 protein. The sample has approximately 310,000 distinct CDR3 sequences, 18% seen once. Time point defined: newly diagnosed GD, antithyroid drugs for less than 3 months. RNA isolated from PBMCs was used to make the TCR library. Sequences were derived from peripheral blood mononuclear cells (PBMCs), sampled at new diagnosis, from a patient treated with antithyroid drugs. Receptors originate from a female donor with Graves disease.

This clonotype was counted ten times or more. V gene TRBV24-1 combines with J gene TRBJ2-4, with D possibly TRBD1 on 6 matching bases. V was trimmed by 5 bases and J by 7 bases, leaving 14 bases between them. CDR3 length equals 14 residues. The germline gives CDR1 KGHDR, CDR2 SFDVKD. In nucleotides, the CDR3 is TGTGCCACCAGTGGCAACAGGGTGTGGAACATTCAGTACTTC. It is translated as CATSGNRVWNIQYF.

At least ten counts were recorded for this clonotype. This chain connects TRBV6-2 or TRBV6-3 to TRBJ2-1, with no clear D. The CDR3 runs to 13 residues. CDR1 and CDR2 from the germline V gene are MNHEY and SVGEGT. V dropped 6 bases and J dropped 8 bases, with 14 bases sitting between them. CDR3 protein: CASRQRTGHEQFF. The CDR3 nucleotides are TGTGCCAGCAGGCAAAGGACGGGCCATGAGCAGTTCTTC.

This chain joins TRBV11-1 and TRBJ2-5; no reliable D call. Between the trimmed V and J ends, which lost 5 bases and 3 bases, there was a span of 10 bases. This CDR3 region has 13 residues. Germline-derived CDR1 and CDR2 are SGHAT and FQDESV (reference sequence). In DNA, the CDR3 is TGTGCCAGCAGCCCCCGGAGAGAAGAGACCCAGTACTTC. It yields the protein CASSPRREETQYF.

This clonotype was seen a few times. The chain couples TRBV6-1 to TRBJ2-3; no definite D call. In germline, CDR1 is MNHNS, CDR2 SASEGT. The CDR3 is made up of 14 amino acids. V lost 3 bases to trimming and J lost 0 bases, with 7 bases between them. The DNA of the CDR3 is TGTGCCAGCAGTGACGACGATAGCACAGATACGCAGTATTTT. Protein product: CASSDDDSTDTQYF.

This clonotype has only a few counts. The V call is TRBV27, the J call TRBJ2-1; 8 bases are shared with TRBD2. The J segment lost 7 bases and the V segment lost 5 bases, leaving 7 bases of the junction unmatched. CDR3 size: 14 residues. Germline values: CDR1 MNHEY, CDR2 SMNVEV (reference sequence). CDR3 sequence reads: CASSRLATTNEQFF. The CDR3 DNA reads as TGTGCCAGCAGTAGACTAGCGACTACAAATGAGCAGTTCTTC.

This clonotype has just a few counts. A read error is likely here: a far larger clone is one base away. The V gene is TRBV11-2, the J gene TRBJ2-3; D could derive from TRBD1 or TRBD2 (6 bases each). The J call is in doubt because the DNA end fits TRBJ2-1 better. The CDR3 length is 13 residues. From germline, CDR1 is SGHAT and CDR2 FQNNGV. CDR3 in DNA: TGTGCCAGCAGCCATATCACGACGGGGGCGCAGTTCTTC. The encoded protein is CASSHITTGAQFF.

CDR3 bases: TGCGCCAGCAGTGACGGGTACGGGGCTAGCGGAAACCCGCCGGAGACCCAGTACTTC. Translation: CASSDGYGASGNPPETQYF. This chain links TRBV10-2 with TRBJ2-5; 7 bases are shared with TRBD2. Losses at the gene ends were 3 bases for V and 5 bases for J; bases not matched to a gene: 21. Germline values: CDR1 WSHSY, CDR2 SAAADI. The CDR3 length is 19 residues.